This entry lists 5 T cell receptor beta chains sequenced from one sample in a study of neurological immune-mediated disorders. MiXCR, applied by TCRdb to the 5' RACE reads, yields one record per CDR3 protein. The sample lists 40,000 or so distinct CDR3 sequences, around 5% occurring once. The sample was CD4+ T cells from blood. The receptors here all came from a man aged 18 to 30 in good health.

This clonotype was observed many times. This chain connects TRBV28 to TRBJ1-2; 9 nucleotides match TRBD1. Unmatched junction bases numbered 2, after V lost 5 bases and J lost 4 bases. Per germline, CDR1 MDHEN and CDR2 SYDVKM. The CDR3 is made up of 13 amino acids. This CDR3 reads CASSTGQGYGYTF. In DNA, the CDR3 is TGTGCCAGCAGTACGGGACAGGGCTATGGCTACACCTTC.

This clonotype was recorded at least ten times. The rearrangement joins TRBV3-1 to TRBJ1-4, with a tentative D call TRBD1 (5 bases). The CDR3 runs 16 residues. Germline-derived CDR1 and CDR2 are LGHDT and YNNKEL (reference sequence). V lost 4 bases and J 5 bases, leaving 17 bases between the germline ends. The CDR3 sequence: CASSPQDTGGNEKLFF. CDR3 bases: TGTGCCAGCAGCCCCCAAGATACGGGGGGGAATGAAAAACTGTTTTTT. The full variable domain, completed using reference TRBV3-1 and TRBJ1-4, is DTAVSQTPKYLVTQMGNDKSIKCEQNLGHDTMYWYKQDSKKFLKIMFSYNNKELIINETVPNRFSPKSPDKAHLNLHINSLELGDSAVYFCASSPQDTGGNEKLFFGSGTQLSVL.

Ten or more counts support this clonotype. The rearrangement joins TRBV5-1 to TRBJ2-1; 7 nucleotides match TRBD1. The CDR3 runs to 14 residues. V was clipped by 3 bases and J by 10 bases; unmatched bases: 10. Germline lookup yields CDR1 SGHRS and CDR2 YFSETQ. The CDR3 is CASSSLDRSGEQFF. The CDR3, as DNA: TGCGCCAGCAGCTCCCTGGACAGGTCCGGCGAGCAGTTCTTC.

The sample holds many counts of this clonotype. The rearrangement uses TRBV3-1 and TRBJ2-5, with unresolved D. The germline CDR1 and CDR2 sequences are LGHDT and YNNKEL (reference sequence). Trimming shortened V by 0 bases and J by 3 bases, and 5 bases separated the two germline ends. The CDR3 consists of 13 residues. CDR3 in DNA: TGTGCCAGCAGCCAAGAGCAGAAAGAGACCCAGTACTTC. Translation: CASSQEQKETQYF.

This clonotype was seen many times. The V call is TRBV29-1, the J call TRBJ2-1; possibly TRBD2 for D (6 bases). Deletions cut 3 bases from V and 4 bases from J, with 13 bases between. Germline V CDR1 and CDR2: SQVTM, ANQGSEA. CDR3 length: 14 amino acids. The CDR3, as DNA: TGCAGCGTTGACTGGGGGAGGACTTACAATGAGCAGTTCTTC. This encodes CSVDWGRTYNEQFF.